The 10 T cell receptor beta chains in this list originate from one sample, sequenced in a study of T cells expressing NK-cell markers. Using the 5' RACE reads, TCRdb records one entry per CDR3 protein without DNA. The listing contains 25,000 to 35,000 distinct CDR3 sequences. Sequenced: blood T cells: a sorted CD56 or NKG2C T cell subset, CD4+ or CD8+ T cells, or bulk PBMC T cells (not recorded which). Receptor source: a woman aged 18-70 years in good health.

The chain couples TRBV3-1 to TRBJ2-2; no DNA is available, so the TRBD2 call from TCRdb remains unchecked. Germline V gene lookup returns CDR1 LGHDT and CDR2 YNNKEL (reference sequence). CDR3 size: 17 residues. The CDR3 loop is CASSQGLAGVNTGELFF.

The V gene is TRBV18, the J gene TRBJ2-5; TCRdb gives TRBD2 as the D gene, but with no DNA this cannot be confirmed. Germline CDR1 is KGHSH and CDR2 is LQKENI. The CDR3 totals 16 residues. The CDR3 protein is CASSPPASGGQETQYF. Filled out from reference TRBV18 and TRBJ2-5, the complete variable domain reads NAGVMQNPRHLVRRRGQEARLRCSPMKGHSHVYWYRQLPEEGLKFMVYLQKENIIDESGMPKERFSAEFPKEGPSILRIQQVVRGDSAAYFCASSPPASGGQETQYFGPGTRLLVL.

V gene TRBV5-6 combines with J gene TRBJ2-5; TCRdb indicates TRBD2, and absent DNA this call remains unverified. The CDR3 is 15 amino acids. Germline V gene sequence: CDR1 SGHDT, CDR2 YYEEEE. The chain's CDR3 is CASSLRELAVGAQYF.

The CDR3 spells CASSLTGDNSPLHF. The chain uses TRBV28 and TRBJ1-6; TCRdb outputs TRBD1, but without DNA this stays unchecked. The CDR3 is 14 amino acids. CDR1 is MDHEN, CDR2 SYDVKM, per germline.

V usage is TRBV29-1 and J usage is TRBJ1-1; TCRdb designates TRBD1, a call that cannot be tested without DNA. Germline V lookup: CDR1 SQVTM, CDR2 ANQGSEA. The CDR3 runs to 13 residues. CDR3 sequence reads: CGTTRGEGTEAFF.

The J gene is TRBJ1-6, the V gene TRBV3-1; the D call from TCRdb, TRBD1, cannot be confirmed without DNA. CDR1 and CDR2 (germline): LGHDT, YNNKEL (reference sequence). This CDR3 has 16 residues. CDR3 residues: CASTEGWAGTSSPLHF.

This sequence joins TRBV6-1 and TRBJ2-7; TCRdb selects TRBD1, and the lack of DNA leaves this call unchecked. This CDR3 has 14 residues. Germline V lookup: CDR1 MNHNS, CDR2 SASEGT. CDR3 amino acids: CASRPPTAPYEQYF.

The V gene is TRBV11-2, the J gene TRBJ2-7; TCRdb selects TRBD2, and the lack of DNA leaves this call unchecked. This CDR3 region has 14 residues. From germline, CDR1 is SGHAT and CDR2 FQNNGV. The CDR3 loop is CASSLIAEDYEQYF.

The J gene is TRBJ2-7, the V gene TRBV11-2. The CDR3 loop spans 13 amino acids. The germline CDR1 and CDR2 sequences are SGHAT and FQNNGV. The CDR3: CASSLDRTYEQYF.

V usage is TRBV20-1 and J usage is TRBJ2-7; the TCRdb call, TRBD2, lacks DNA for checking. The CDR3 is made up of 15 amino acids. Germline-derived CDR1 and CDR2 are DFQATT and SNEGSKA (reference sequence). CDR3 sequence reads: CSARDRAGTTYEQYF.